Listed below are T cell receptor beta chains from one sample, sequenced in a study of blood T cells in healthy people across ages. TCRdb recomputed calls from the 5' RACE reads with MiXCR, one row per CDR3 protein. The sample has about a million distinct CDR3 sequences, around two fifths seen once. Sequencing was carried out using blood. These receptors were taken from a man younger than 35 in good health. Each CDR3 is given with its conserved first and last residue. Each record gives: CDR3 protein, CDR3 DNA, CDR3 length, V gene, clone size, J gene, D gene. The D gene is left open where the match is weak. Only part of the rows carry a size: once, few, many, or a class if the clone is expanded.

CSATGGAISTDTQYF	TGCAGTGCAACAGGGGGGGCCATCAGCACAGATACGCAGTATTTT	15	TRBV20-1	.	TRBJ2-3	.
CASSLDYRVVNEQYF	TGCGCCAGCAGCTTGGATTACAGGGTGGTCAACGAGCAGTACTTC	15	TRBV5-1	.	TRBJ2-7	.
CASSFGTAIAKNIQYF	TGTGCCAGTAGTTTCGGGACCGCCATAGCCAAAAACATTCAGTACTTC	16	TRBV19	.	TRBJ2-4	.
CASSQDSRAKNIQYF	TGCGCCAGCAGCCAAGACAGCCGAGCCAAAAACATTCAGTACTTC	15	TRBV4-3	many	TRBJ2-4	.
CASSLPDRIRAYF	TGTGCCAGCAGTTTACCTGACAGGATCCGGGCGTACTTC	13	TRBV28	few	TRBJ2-7	.
CASSRRTATFSTDTQYF	TGTGCCAGCAGCCGACGAACAGCTACCTTTAGCACAGATACGCAGTATTTT	17	TRBV14	few	TRBJ2-3	.
CASSDGGIADTQYF	TGTGCCAGCAGTGATGGGGGGATCGCAGATACGCAGTATTTT	14	TRBV28	.	TRBJ2-3	.
CASSYRQGAPEKLFF	TGTGCCAGCAGTTATCGCCAGGGGGCGCCTGAAAAACTGTTTTTT	15	TRBV6-6	few	TRBJ1-4	TRBD1
CASSEGRSYGYTF	TGTGCCAGCAGCGAGGGACGGAGCTATGGCTACACCTTC	13	TRBV6-1	.	TRBJ1-2	.
CASGLDVLGYEQYF	TGTGCTAGTGGTTTGGATGTCCTAGGCTACGAGCAGTACTTC	14	TRBV12-5	few	TRBJ2-7	.
CASSHGTHRGNIQYF	TGTGCCAGCAGCCACGGAACCCACAGGGGAAACATTCAGTACTTC	15	TRBV7-2	few	TRBJ2-4	TRBD1